The clone carrying this T cell receptor (beta chain) was seen ten or more times. Carried by each TCR cDNA molecule was a unique molecular identifier. MiXCR was run by TCRdb on the 5' RACE reads, yielding one entry per CDR3 protein. The profile shows around 120,000 distinct CDR3 sequences, 9.5% to 15% of them singletons. This sample is drawn from a study of spatial heterogeneity in lung cancer. Whole-study context: Sequenced follow-up PBMC samples came a median of around 2 years after resection, where available.

The CDR3 is 12 amino acids. Germline loops: CDR1 MDHEN, CDR2 SYDVKM. Trimming cost V 8 bases and J 2 bases, with 7 bases left between them. Noted time point: blood at routine non-recurrence follow-up after resection. Sequencing of whole RNA from tumor, nontumor lung or frozen PBMC involved no sorting. The origin of this receptor is a male donor with early-stage non-small cell lung cancer. Sequences were derived from PBMCs, sampled at follow-up. The V gene is TRBV28, the J gene TRBJ2-1; TRBD2 is a possible D gene (6 bases). For the CDR3, the DNA is TGTGCCAGCGGGACTCCCTACAATGAGCAGTTCTTC. Translating it yields CASGTPYNEQFF.